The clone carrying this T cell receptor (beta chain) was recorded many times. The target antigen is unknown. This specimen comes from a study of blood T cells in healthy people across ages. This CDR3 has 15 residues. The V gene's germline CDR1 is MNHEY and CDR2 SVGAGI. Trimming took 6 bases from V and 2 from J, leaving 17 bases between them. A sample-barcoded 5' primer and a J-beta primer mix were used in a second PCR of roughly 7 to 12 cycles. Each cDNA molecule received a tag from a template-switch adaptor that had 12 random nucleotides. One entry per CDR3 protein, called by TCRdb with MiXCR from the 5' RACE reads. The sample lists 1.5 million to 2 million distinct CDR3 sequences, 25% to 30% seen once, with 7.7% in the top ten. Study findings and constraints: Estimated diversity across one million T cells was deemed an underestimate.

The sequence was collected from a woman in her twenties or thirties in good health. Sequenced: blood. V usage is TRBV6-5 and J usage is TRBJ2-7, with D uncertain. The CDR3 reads CASSHDGPPTYEQYF. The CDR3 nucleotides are TGTGCCAGCAGCCATGACGGACCGCCGACCTACGAGCAGTACTTC.